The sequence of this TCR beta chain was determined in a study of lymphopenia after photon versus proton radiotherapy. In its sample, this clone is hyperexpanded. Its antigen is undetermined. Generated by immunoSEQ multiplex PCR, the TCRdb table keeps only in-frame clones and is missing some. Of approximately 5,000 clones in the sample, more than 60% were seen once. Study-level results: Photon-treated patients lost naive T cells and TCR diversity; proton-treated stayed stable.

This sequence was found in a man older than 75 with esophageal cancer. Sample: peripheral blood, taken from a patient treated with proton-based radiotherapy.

The CDR3 bases are TGTGCCAGCAGTGAGGGGCAGGGGATCGACACCGGGGAGCTGTTTTTT. Protein product: CASSEGQGIDTGELFF. This chain uses TRBV6-4 with TRBJ2-2, with D perhaps TRBD1 (6 bases). Trimming shortened V by 3 bases and J by 3 bases, and 14 bases separated the two germline ends. This CDR3 spans 16 amino acids. Germline V gene sequence: CDR1 MRHNA, CDR2 SNTAGT.